The sequence of this TCR beta chain was determined in a study of cytomegalovirus exposure and HLA in healthy donors. Study observations and caveats: Accurate prediction of HLA-A and HLA-B alleles (for most subjects) was reportedly achieved from TCR beta sequences. Sequence variants that were highly shared formed a cluster that was likely a sequencing artifact.

A note on this clone: The target antigen is unknown.

PCR amplification relied on 60 Vbeta primers (plus 13 Jbeta primers). Assay used: immunoSEQ multiplex PCR; TCRdb lists only in-frame clones, some missing. The sample consists of 190,000 or so clones, about 80% of them appearing once. The CDR3 spans 15 residues. The V and J ends lost 2 bases and 2 bases respectively, with 10 bases between them. Germline-derived CDR1 and CDR2 are KGHSH and LQKENI. V and J are TRBV18 and TRBJ1-3, with D possibly being TRBD1 (5 bases). This sequence originates from a boy aged 10-17 years in good health and CMV-seronegative. Sequenced material: PBMCs. The CDR3 here is CASSPETDPGNTIYF. CDR3 sequence (DNA): TGTGCCAGCTCACCAGAGACAGACCCTGGAAACACCATATATTTT.